This TCR beta chain was obtained from a study of T cell responses to AZD1222 COVID-19 vaccine. Study information: Timing groups of about 4 and about 12 weeks for second doses were pooled. Study-wide points: Unmutated variant regions are reportedly the target of nearly half of TCRs that are spike-specific. Among vaccine-associated CD4 TCRs, coverage spanned spike, with dominance at 160-218 and 743-854. Among the donors, most were white British and more were female, and clonal diversity was possibly underestimated.

CDR1 is SGHRS and CDR2 is YFSETQ in the germline V gene. The CDR3 loop spans 16 amino acids. Trimming cost V 0 bases and J 1 base, with 13 bases left between them. The assay was immunoSEQ multiplex PCR, and TCRdb's table has in-frame clones only and misses some. The sample lists about 170,000 clones; about nine tenths were seen once. Comments on this clone: The antigen is undetermined.

The receptor's source is an adult in good health. Sample: peripheral blood, taken on day 0 of AZD1222 vaccination. The rearrangement joins TRBV5-1 to TRBJ1-1; the D gene is possibly TRBD1 (6 bases). The CDR3 loop is CASSLGWGQGNTEAFF. The CDR3 DNA sequence: TGCGCCAGCAGCTTGGGATGGGGGCAGGGGAACACTGAAGCTTTCTTT.